This T cell receptor (beta chain) was documented in a study of identical twins. General observations from the study: Cross-sectional statistical analysis, not tracking of the same donors, underpinned the conclusions. Analyses based on zero insertions could be partly confounded by invariant MAIT and iNKT cells. Beta out-of-frame sequences showed weaker excess sharing between twins. Within monozygotic twins, out-of-frame TCR alpha sharing was underestimated by the models.

TCRdb re-analysed the 5' RACE reads in MiXCR, keeping a single row per CDR3 protein. The sample yields 510,000 or so distinct CDR3 sequences, roughly 15% seen once. The CDR3 has 11 residues. Per the germline V gene, CDR1 is SGHAT and CDR2 is FQNNGV. About this clonotype: Antigen unknown. Compared with germline, one end of the junction differs, possibly owing to a read error.

A further study also used this sample, focusing on yellow fever vaccine responses in identical twins.

Specimen: CD4+ T cells sorted from blood. V usage is TRBV11-2 and J usage is TRBJ2-3, with D hard to call. The sequence came from a woman between 18 and 29 years old in good health. The CDR3 reads CASSSQLRHQF. For the CDR3, the DNA is TGTGCCAGCAGCTCACAACTCCGGCACCAATTT.